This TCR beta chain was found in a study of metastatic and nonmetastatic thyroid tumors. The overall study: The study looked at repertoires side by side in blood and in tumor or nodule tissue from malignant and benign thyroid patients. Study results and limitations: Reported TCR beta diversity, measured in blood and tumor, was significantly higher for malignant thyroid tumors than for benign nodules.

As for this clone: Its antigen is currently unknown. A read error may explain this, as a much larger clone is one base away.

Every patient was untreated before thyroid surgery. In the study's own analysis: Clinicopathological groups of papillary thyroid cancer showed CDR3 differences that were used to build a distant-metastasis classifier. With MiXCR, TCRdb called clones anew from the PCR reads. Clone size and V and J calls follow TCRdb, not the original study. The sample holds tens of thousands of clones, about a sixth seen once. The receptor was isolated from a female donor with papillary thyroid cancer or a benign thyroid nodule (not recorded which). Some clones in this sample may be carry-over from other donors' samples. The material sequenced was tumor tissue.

In nucleotides, the CDR3 is TGCGCCAGCCAGCGCCAGGACAACTACGAGCAGTGCTTC. Translation: CASQRQDNYEQCF. The chain combines TRBV5-1 with TRBJ2-7; D possibly corresponds to TRBD1 (5 bases). CDR1 and CDR2 (germline): SGHRS, YFSETQ. The CDR3 length is 13 residues.